This T cell receptor (beta chain) stems from a study of response to subunit inactivated influenza vaccine. General study findings and limits: New T cells are recruited in small numbers by each seasonal influenza vaccination, according to the authors' suggestion.

The table lists this clonotype with a few counts. Its target is unknown. V lost 5 bases and J 3 bases, leaving 11 bases between the germline ends. Looked up from germline, CDR1 is SGHTA and CDR2 is FQGNSA. The CDR3 totals 13 residues. Each CDR3 protein gets one entry after TCRdb re-called the RT-PCR reads with MiXCR. This sample carries about 300,000 distinct CDR3 sequences, about 20% of them seen once, and the ten largest clones take around a tenth. The sample consisted of PBMCs from blood, taken about 20 months after vaccination. The V gene is TRBV7-2, the J gene TRBJ2-7; D gene uncertain. This sequence was found in a man aged 45 to 75 who received an inactivated influenza vaccine. CDR3: CASSPFDGYEQYF. In DNA form, the CDR3 reads TGTGCCAGCAGCCCTTTCGACGGCTACGAGCAGTACTTC.